This entry describes one TCR beta chain. This clonotype was observed a handful of times. Its antigen specificity is not known. No per-base quality is available; no much larger clone lies one base away. V gives up 2 bases and J gives up 3 bases, and the segment between their germline ends measures 8 bases. Via the germline V gene, CDR1 is LGHNA and CDR2 YSLEER. Its CDR3 holds 13 amino acids, cysteine through phenylalanine. The sequence is cut down to CDR3 DNA, 39 bases in frame from base 1. The source of the sample is a study of blood T cells in healthy people across ages (dated by TCRdb to about 2015). In the study overall: In model experiments, template switching captured roughly one uniquely barcoded TCR beta cDNA molecule for every two T cells. To track age-related changes in TCR beta repertoire diversity, the study relied on deep sequencing normalized with unique cDNA molecular identifiers. The donors were divided into four age groups: young (average around 16 years), middle-aged (about 39), aged (about 62) and long-lived (82). To avoid experimental bias, donors of different ages were spread randomly across the sequencing lanes. The study analyzed two additional independent replicas of 1 million unique cDNA reads from the same blood draw for two donors, one aged 18 to 30 and one aged 80 or older. General study outcomes and caveats: A strong correlation was found between observed TCR beta diversity and the percentage of naive T cells measured by flow cytometry. Compared with the aged group, the long-lived group had more naive CD4+ T cells, fewer expanded clones and increased TCR diversity, suggesting age selection. Bulk unsorted PBMC profiling prevented conclusive comparison of naive and antigen-experienced compartments. As age increased, observed TCR beta diversity per million T cells dropped in a roughly linear way, and a significant reduction was already evident by age around 41. Estimates of total diversity from one million sequenced T cells were regarded as lower bounds and underestimates. Because the CMV infection status of the donors was unknown, age-related changes in expanded clonotypes may potentially have been confounded.

Library preparation was by 5' RACE. The instrument was an Illumina HiSeq 2500. The second PCR ran for roughly 7 to 12 cycles and used a J-beta primer mix along with a sample-barcoded 5' primer. A unique molecular identifier was introduced onto each TCR beta cDNA molecule by a template-switch 5' adaptor carrying 12 random nucleotides. Each sample yielded at least 3 million CDR3-containing paired-end reads. First-strand cDNA was synthesized from all RNA with the Mint cDNA synthesis kit, primed by a TRBC-specific oligonucleotide. After uracil-DNA glycosylase treatment, a first 18-cycle PCR used universal primers M1SS and BC2_uni_R on all cDNA. As for the authors' bioinformatics: Each sample was normalized by randomly selecting 1 million high-quality reads, each carrying a distinct molecular identifier. Instead of being binned into consensus sequences, reads that shared molecular identifiers were thrown out. MiTCR, set to a Q25 quality threshold and the strictest error-elimination algorithm, was used for CDR3 identification, clonotype clustering and error correction. A nonparametric unseen species model using Euler transformation provided a lower-bound estimate of total TCR beta diversity. TCRdb reprocessing: public reads trimmed at Q25 with fastp, clones called with MiXCR, in-frame beta chains kept. Records with the same CDR3 protein are collapsed into one entry carrying the most frequent genes and DNA. What appears here as the V and J calls and clone size reflects TCRdb's work, not the paper's. The sample yields 800,000 to 950,000 distinct CDR3 sequences; around 36% were counted once. The leading ten clones occupy roughly 13% of the sample.

Systemically healthy Caucasian individuals from Russia, roughly 40 in total and aged roughly 6 to 95 years, were included as donors. About 9.1 milliliters of peripheral blood were collected from each donor into EDTA-treated Vacutainer tubes. Ficoll-Paque density-gradient centrifugation was used to isolate PBMCs, with at least 6.5 million per sample. Total RNA, at least 6 micrograms per sample, was extracted from PBMCs with Trizol reagent. Naive CD45RAhigh/CD27high T cell percentages were measured by flow cytometry on a PBMC aliquot from every donor. The receptor comes from a man between 18 and 29 years old in good health. Recombination linked TRBV4-3 to TRBJ2-7; the D gene remains uncertain. Sequencing input: blood. The DNA sequence reads TGCGCCAGCAGCCAAAACACCGTCTACGAGCAGTACTTC. This is translated as CASSQNTVYEQYF.